These 4 T cell receptor beta chains came from one sample sequenced in a study of vaccination and CD4 T cells after COVID-19. These receptors have no identified antigens. CD4+ T cells that had been cultured provided DNA sequenced with the Oncomine TCR Beta short-read assay. TCRdb independently ran MiXCR on the PCR reads; one entry per CDR3 protein. The table includes under 15,000 distinct CDR3 sequences, about three fifths detected once. Treatment indicated: approximately nine-day PBMC culture with coronavirus spike peptide pools or control peptides (ViraFEST assay). The specimen sequenced was CD4+ T cells from blood, cultured in vitro. The source is a human donor who had recovered from COVID-19.

This clonotype turned up a few times. V usage is TRBV20-1 and J usage is TRBJ2-7, with D possibly TRBD2 on 6 matching bases. Trimming removed 5 bases at V and 3 bases at J, with 8 bases between. Germline-derived CDR1 and CDR2 are DFQATT and SNEGSKA (reference sequence). CDR3 size: 11 residues. CDR3 protein: CSAPRDYEQYF. The CDR3 nucleotides are TGCAGTGCTCCGCGGGACTACGAGCAGTACTTC.

The rearrangement uses TRBV7-3 and TRBJ2-3; TRBD1 or TRBD2 may be the D gene (5 bases each). The V gene lost 1 base and the J gene lost 1 base, with 12 bases spanning the gap. The CDR3 spans 16 residues. Germline values: CDR1 SGHTA, CDR2 FQGTGA. The CDR3 protein is CASSLRREGRTDTQYF. CDR3 DNA: TGTGCCAGCAGCTTAAGGCGAGAGGGACGCACAGATACGCAGTATTTT. The full variable domain, with the rest looked up from reference TRBV7-3 and TRBJ2-3, is GAGVSQTPSNKVTEKGKYVELRCDPISGHTALYWYRQSLGQGPEFLIYFQGTGAADDSGLPNDRFFAVRPEGSVSTLKIQRTERGDSAVYLCASSLRREGRTDTQYFGPGTRLTVL.

This chain uses TRBV20-1 with TRBJ1-2; the D is unclear. V lost 6 bases and J 2 bases, leaving 13 bases between the germline ends. The CDR3 covers 13 residues. Germline values: CDR1 DFQATT, CDR2 SNEGSKA (reference sequence). This CDR3 is CSAILGINYGYTF. Written as DNA, the CDR3 is TGCAGTGCCATATTGGGGATCAACTATGGCTACACCTTC.

This chain links TRBV7-9 with TRBJ2-2; maybe TRBD2 (6 bases). The CDR3 covers 15 residues. V lost 1 base to trimming and J lost 3 bases, with 9 bases between them. CDR1 is SEHNR and CDR2 is FQNEAQ in the germline V gene (reference sequence). This CDR3 is CASSLGWDYTGELFF. For the CDR3, the DNA is TGTGCCAGCAGCTTAGGATGGGACTACACCGGGGAGCTGTTTTTT. Based on the CDR3 plus reference TRBV7-9 and TRBJ2-2, the full variable domain is DTGVSQNPRHKITKRGQNVTFRCDPISEHNRLYWYRQTLGQGPEFLTYFQNEAQLEKSRLLSDRFSAERPKGSFSTLEIQRTEQGDSAMYLCASSLGWDYTGELFFGEGSRLTVL.